This T cell receptor beta chain was observed in a study of CD8 T cells in ankylosing spondylitis. Study-level points and caveats: Seemingly characteristic of ankylosing spondylitis blood was a TCR beta motif consisting of under 10 highly homologous variants.

CDR3 length equals 14 residues. V dropped 6 bases and J dropped 7 bases, with 15 bases sitting between them. Germline-derived CDR1 and CDR2 are MDHEN and SYDVKM. This clonotype appeared many times. What it recognizes is unknown. Researchers built TCR beta libraries using quantitative 5'-RACE with molecular barcodes. MiXCR, run by TCRdb on the 5' RACE reads, gives a single entry per CDR3 protein. The sample gives about 500,000 distinct CDR3 sequences, about 5% of which show up once; around 3.5% is in the top ten. The genes are TRBV28 and TRBJ1-4; D remains ambiguous. This clonotype originated in a male donor with ankylosing spondylitis. Sequenced material: blood, either unsorted or a sorted T cell fraction (not recorded which). The CDR3 region is CASRSGGRGEKLFF. The DNA of the CDR3 is TGTGCCAGCAGGTCCGGAGGGCGCGGTGAAAAACTGTTTTTT. The entire variable domain, with the rest obtained from reference TRBV28 and TRBJ1-4, is as follows: DVKVTQSSRYLVKRTGEKVFLECVQDMDHENMFWYRQDPGLGLRLIYFSYDVKMKEKGDIPEGYSVSREKKERFSLILESASTNQTSMYLCASRSGGRGEKLFFGSGTQLSVL.